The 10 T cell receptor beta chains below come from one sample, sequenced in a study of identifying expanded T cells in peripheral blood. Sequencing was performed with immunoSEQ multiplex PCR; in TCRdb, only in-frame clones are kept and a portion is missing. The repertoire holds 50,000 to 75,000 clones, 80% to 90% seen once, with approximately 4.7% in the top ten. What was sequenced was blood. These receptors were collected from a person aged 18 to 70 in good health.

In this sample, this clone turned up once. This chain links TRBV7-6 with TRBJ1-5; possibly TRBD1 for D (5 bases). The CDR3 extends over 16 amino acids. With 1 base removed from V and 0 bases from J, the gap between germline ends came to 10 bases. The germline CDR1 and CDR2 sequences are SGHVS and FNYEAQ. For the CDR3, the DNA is TGTGCCAGCAGCTTAGGCGGGGGAGTTAGCAATCAGCCCCAGCATTTT. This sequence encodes CASSLGGGVSNQPQHF.

Here the CDR3 reads CASSPSSYNEQFF. The DNA of the CDR3 is TGTGCCAGCTCGCCGAGCTCCTACAATGAGCAGTTCTTC. This chain joins TRBV7-3 and TRBJ2-1; unclear D gene. Germline lookup yields CDR1 SGHTA and CDR2 FQGTGA. Trimming cost V 8 bases and J 0 bases, with 8 bases left between them. The CDR3 runs 13 residues.

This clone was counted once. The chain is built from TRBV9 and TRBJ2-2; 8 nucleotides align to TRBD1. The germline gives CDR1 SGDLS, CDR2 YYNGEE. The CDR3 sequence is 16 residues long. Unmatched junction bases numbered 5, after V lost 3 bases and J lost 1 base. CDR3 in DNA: TGTGCCAGCAGCGGGACAGGGTCCAAGAACACCGGGGAGCTGTTTTTT. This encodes CASSGTGSKNTGELFF. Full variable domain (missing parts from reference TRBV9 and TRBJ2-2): DSGVTQTPKHLITATGQRVTLRCSPRSGDLSVYWYQQSLDQGLQFLIQYYNGEERAKGNILERFSAQQFPDLHSELNLSSLELGDSALYFCASSGTGSKNTGELFFGEGSRLTVL.

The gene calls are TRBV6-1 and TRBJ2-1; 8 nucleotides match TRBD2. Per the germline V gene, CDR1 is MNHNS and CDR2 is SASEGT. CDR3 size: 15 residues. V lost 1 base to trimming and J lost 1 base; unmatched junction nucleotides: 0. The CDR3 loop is CASSEGGGSYNEQFF. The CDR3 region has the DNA TGTGCCAGCAGTGAAGGCGGGGGGTCCTACAATGAGCAGTTCTTC.

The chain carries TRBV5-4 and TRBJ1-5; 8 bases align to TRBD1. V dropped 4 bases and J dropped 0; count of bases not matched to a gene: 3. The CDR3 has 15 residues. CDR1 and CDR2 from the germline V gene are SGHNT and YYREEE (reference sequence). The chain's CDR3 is CASSMGQDSNQPQHF. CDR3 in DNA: TGTGCCAGCAGCATGGGACAGGATAGCAATCAGCCCCAGCATTTT.

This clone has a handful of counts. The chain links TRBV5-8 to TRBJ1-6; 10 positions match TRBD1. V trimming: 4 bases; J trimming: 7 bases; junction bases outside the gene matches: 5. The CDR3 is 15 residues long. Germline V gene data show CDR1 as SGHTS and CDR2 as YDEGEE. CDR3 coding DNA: TGTGCCAGCAGCGTCGGGACAGGGGCGAATTCACCCCTCCACTTT. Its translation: CASSVGTGANSPLHF.

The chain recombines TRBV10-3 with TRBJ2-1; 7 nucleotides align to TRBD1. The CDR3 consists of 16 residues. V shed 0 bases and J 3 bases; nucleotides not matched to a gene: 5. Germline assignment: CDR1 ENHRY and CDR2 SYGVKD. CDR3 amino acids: CAISESGDRDYNEQFF. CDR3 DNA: TGTGCCATCAGTGAGTCCGGGGACAGAGACTACAATGAGCAGTTCTTC.

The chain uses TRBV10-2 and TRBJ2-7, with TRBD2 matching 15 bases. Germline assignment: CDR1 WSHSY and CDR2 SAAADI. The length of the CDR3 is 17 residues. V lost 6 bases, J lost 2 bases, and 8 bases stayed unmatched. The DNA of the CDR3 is TGCGCCAGCAGGGGACTAGCGGGAGGTATATTCGCCTACGAGCAGTACTTC. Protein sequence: CASRGLAGGIFAYEQYF.

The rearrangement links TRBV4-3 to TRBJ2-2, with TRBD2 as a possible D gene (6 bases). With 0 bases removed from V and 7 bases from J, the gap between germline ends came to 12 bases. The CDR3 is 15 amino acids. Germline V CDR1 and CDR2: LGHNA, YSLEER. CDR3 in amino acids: CASSQDAIAVGELFF. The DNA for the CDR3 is TGCGCCAGCAGCCAAGATGCGATAGCGGTCGGGGAGCTGTTTTTT.

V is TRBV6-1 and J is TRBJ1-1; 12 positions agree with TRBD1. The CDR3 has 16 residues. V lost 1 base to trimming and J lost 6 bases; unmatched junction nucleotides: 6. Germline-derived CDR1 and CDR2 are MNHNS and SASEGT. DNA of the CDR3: TGTGCCAGCAGTGAAGGACCGGGACAGGGGGCCGCTGAAGCTTTCTTT. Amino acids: CASSEGPGQGAAEAFF.